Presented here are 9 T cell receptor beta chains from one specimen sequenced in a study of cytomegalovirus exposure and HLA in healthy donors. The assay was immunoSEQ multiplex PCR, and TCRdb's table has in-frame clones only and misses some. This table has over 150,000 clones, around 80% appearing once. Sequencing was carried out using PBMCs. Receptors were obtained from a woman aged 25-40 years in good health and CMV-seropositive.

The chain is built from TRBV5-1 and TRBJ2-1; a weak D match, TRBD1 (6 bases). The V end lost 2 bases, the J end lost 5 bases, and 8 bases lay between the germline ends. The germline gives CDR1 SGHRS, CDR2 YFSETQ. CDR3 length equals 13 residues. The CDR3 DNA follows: TGCGCCAGCAGCTTTAACAGGGACAATGAGCAGTTCTTC. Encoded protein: CASSFNRDNEQFF. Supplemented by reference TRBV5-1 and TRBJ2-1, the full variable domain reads KAGVTQTPRYLIKTRGQQVTLSCSPISGHRSVSWYQQTPGQGLQFLFEYFSETQRNKGNFPGRFSGRQFSNSRSEMNVSTLELGDSALYLCASSFNRDNEQFFGPGTRLTVL.

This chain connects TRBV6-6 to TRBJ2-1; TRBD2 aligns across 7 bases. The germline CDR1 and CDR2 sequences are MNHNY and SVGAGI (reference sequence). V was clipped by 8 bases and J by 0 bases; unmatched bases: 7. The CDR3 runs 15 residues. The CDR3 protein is CASSLAESSYNEQFF. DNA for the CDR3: TGTGCCAGCTCCCTAGCGGAAAGCTCCTACAATGAGCAGTTCTTC.

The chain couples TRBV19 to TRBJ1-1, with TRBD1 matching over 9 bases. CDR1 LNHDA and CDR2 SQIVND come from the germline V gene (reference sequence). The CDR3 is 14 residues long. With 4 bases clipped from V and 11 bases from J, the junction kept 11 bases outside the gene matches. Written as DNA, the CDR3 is TGTGCCAGTAGTACAACAGGGACAGGGTTAGAGGCTTTCTTT. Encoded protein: CASSTTGTGLEAFF. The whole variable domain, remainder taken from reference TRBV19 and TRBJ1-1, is DGGITQSPKYLFRKEGQNVTLSCEQNLNHDAMYWYRQDPGQGLRLIYYSQIVNDFQKGDIAEGYSVSREKKESFPLTVTSAQKNPTAFYLCASSTTGTGLEAFFGQGTRLTVV.

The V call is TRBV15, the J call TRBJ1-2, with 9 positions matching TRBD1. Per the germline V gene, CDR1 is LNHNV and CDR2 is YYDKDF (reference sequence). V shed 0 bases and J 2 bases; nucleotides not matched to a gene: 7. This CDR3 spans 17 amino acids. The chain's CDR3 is CATSRDPKGTGNYGYTF. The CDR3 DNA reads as TGTGCCACCAGCAGAGATCCCAAGGGGACAGGGAACTATGGCTACACCTTC.

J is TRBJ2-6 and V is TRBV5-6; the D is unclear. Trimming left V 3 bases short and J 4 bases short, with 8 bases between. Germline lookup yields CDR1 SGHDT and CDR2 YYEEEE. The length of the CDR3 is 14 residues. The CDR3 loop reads CASSSKRGANVLTF. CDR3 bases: TGTGCCAGCAGCTCCAAGAGGGGGGCCAACGTCCTGACTTTC.

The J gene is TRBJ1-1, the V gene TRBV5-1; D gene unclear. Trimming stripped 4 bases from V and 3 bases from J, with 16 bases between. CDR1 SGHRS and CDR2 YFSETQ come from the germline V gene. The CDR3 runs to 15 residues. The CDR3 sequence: CASSTSSQRHTEAFF. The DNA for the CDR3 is TGCGCCAGCAGCACGAGTAGCCAGAGGCACACTGAAGCTTTCTTT.

As DNA, the CDR3 is TGTGCCAGCAGCCCGGGACTTTCCAATGAGCAGTTCTTC. Residues: CASSPGLSNEQFF. The chain carries TRBV5-4 and TRBJ2-1; maybe TRBD2 (6 bases). The CDR3 is 13 residues long. V lost 4 bases to trimming and J lost 6 bases, with 11 bases between them. Germline-derived CDR1 and CDR2 are SGHNT and YYREEE (reference sequence).

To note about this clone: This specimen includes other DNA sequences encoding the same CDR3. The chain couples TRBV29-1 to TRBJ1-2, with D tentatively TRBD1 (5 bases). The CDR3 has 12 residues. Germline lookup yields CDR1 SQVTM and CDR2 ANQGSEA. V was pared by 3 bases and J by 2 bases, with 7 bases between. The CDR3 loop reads CSVDRGNYGYTF. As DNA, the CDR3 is TGCAGCGTTGATCGGGGGAACTATGGCTACACCTTC. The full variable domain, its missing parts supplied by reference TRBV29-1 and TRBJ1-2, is SAVISQKPSRDICQRGTSLTIQCQVDSQVTMMFWYRQQPGQSLTLIATANQGSEATYESGFVIDKFPISRPNLTFSTLTVSNMSPEDSSIYLCSVDRGNYGYTFGSGTRLTVV.

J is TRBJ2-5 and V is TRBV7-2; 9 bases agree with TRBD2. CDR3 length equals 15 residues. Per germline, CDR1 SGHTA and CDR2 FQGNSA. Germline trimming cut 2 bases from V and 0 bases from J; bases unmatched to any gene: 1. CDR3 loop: CASSLLAGNQETQYF. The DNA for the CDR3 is TGTGCCAGCAGCTTACTAGCGGGGAACCAAGAGACCCAGTACTTC. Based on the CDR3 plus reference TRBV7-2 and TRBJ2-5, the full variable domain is GAGVSQSPSNKVTEKGKDVELRCDPISGHTALYWYRQSLGQGLEFLIYFQGNSAPDKSGLPSDRFSAERTGGSVSTLTIQRTQQEDSAVYLCASSLLAGNQETQYFGPGTRLLVL.